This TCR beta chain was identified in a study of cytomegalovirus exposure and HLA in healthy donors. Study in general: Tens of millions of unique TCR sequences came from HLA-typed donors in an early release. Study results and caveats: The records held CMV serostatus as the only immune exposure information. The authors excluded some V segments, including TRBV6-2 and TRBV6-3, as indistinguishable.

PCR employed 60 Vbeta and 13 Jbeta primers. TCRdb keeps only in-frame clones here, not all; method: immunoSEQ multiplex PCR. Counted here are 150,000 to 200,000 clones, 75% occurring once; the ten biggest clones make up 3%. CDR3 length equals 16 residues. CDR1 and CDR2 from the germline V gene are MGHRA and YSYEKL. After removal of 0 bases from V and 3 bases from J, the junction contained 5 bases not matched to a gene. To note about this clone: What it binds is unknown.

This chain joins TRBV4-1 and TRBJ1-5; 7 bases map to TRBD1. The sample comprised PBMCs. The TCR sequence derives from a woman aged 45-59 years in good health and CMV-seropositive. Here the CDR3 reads CASSQDMTGYNQPQHF. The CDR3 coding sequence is TGCGCCAGCAGCCAAGATATGACAGGGTACAATCAGCCCCAGCATTTT.